Here is one T cell receptor (beta chain) with its context. In the source study's methods: Estimation of nucleated cell counts was performed using reference gene primer amplification. Libraries were prepared by immunoSEQ multiplex PCR; TCRdb keeps only in-frame clonotypes and omits some of them. V and J calls plus clone size are reproduced from that table; the DNA served to infer D and trimming. The data show under 150,000 clones, with about 88% seen just once and 8% to 8.5% held by the top ten. These data belong to a study of blood T cell repertoires in COVID-19. Across the study: Samples taken during acute and convalescent COVID-19 were collected in the United States, Italy and Spain. Sample material is recorded as cDNA or gDNA derived from T cells, B-cell-depleted T cells, or PBMCs.

The receptor comes from a woman in her seventies who had recovered from COVID-19. The specimen was peripheral blood.

The CDR3 region is CSVEQWNTEAFF. CDR3 nucleotides: TGCAGCGTAGAACAGTGGAACACTGAAGCTTTCTTT. The V gene is TRBV29-1, the J gene TRBJ1-1; no definite D call. The V end lost 6 bases, the J end lost 1 base, and 9 bases lay between the germline ends. CDR1 and CDR2 (germline): SQVTM, ANQGSEA. The CDR3 is made up of 12 amino acids. Combining the CDR3 with reference TRBV29-1 and TRBJ1-1 gives the whole variable domain SAVISQKPSRDICQRGTSLTIQCQVDSQVTMMFWYRQQPGQSLTLIATANQGSEATYESGFVIDKFPISRPNLTFSTLTVSNMSPEDSSIYLCSVEQWNTEAFFGQGTRLTVV.